This T cell receptor (beta chain) derives from a study of blood T cell repertoires in COVID-19. Original data processing: For nucleated cells, counts were estimated from reference gene primer amplification. Measured with immunoSEQ multiplex PCR; TCRdb has only the in-frame clones, and not every one. The D gene and trimming were derived from the DNA, and the V and J assignments and clone size from that table. The data contain under 450,000 clones, around 88% of them singletons. Seattle researchers signed up patients amid active infection and tracked them longitudinally. The germline V gene has CDR1 LGHDT and CDR2 YNNKEL (reference sequence). There are 15 residues in the CDR3. The V end lost 0 bases, the J end lost 6 bases, and 12 bases lay between the germline ends.

The sample was peripheral blood. The rearrangement uses TRBV3-1 (or the pseudogene TRBV3-2) and TRBJ1-5; D perhaps matches TRBD1 (6 bases). The source of this sequence is a woman aged 50 to 65 with COVID-19, enrolled during active disease. The CDR3 region has the DNA TGTGCCAGCAGCCAAGATCAGGGGTTAGGTCAGCCCCAGCATTTT. Protein sequence: CASSQDQGLGQPQHF.